This T cell receptor beta chain emerged from a study of blood T cell repertoires in COVID-19. Study at large: The United States, Italy and Spain were the sources of the acute and convalescent COVID-19 samples.

In the original workflow: Amplification of reference gene primers was used by the study to estimate nucleated cell counts. TCRdb's table, derived via immunoSEQ multiplex PCR, lists solely in-frame clones and lacks some. The D gene and trimming were derived from the DNA, and the V and J assignments and clone size from that table. The sample records around 260,000 clones, roughly 84% being singletons. Seattle's enrolled individuals joined amid active infection and were then monitored longitudinally. Input material: peripheral blood. This receptor was taken from a person in their 70s with COVID-19, enrolled during active disease.

CDR3 protein: CASSKRRGRNTEAFF. DNA of the CDR3: TGTGCCAGCAGCAAAAGGCGGGGTCGGAACACTGAAGCTTTCTTT. The chain has TRBV5-8 and TRBJ1-1; no firm D call. The CDR3 has 15 amino acids. The V end was cut by 4 bases, the J end by 1 base, with 14 bases between. CDR1 and CDR2 from the germline V gene are SGHTS and YDEGEE.